One sample yielded the 15 T cell receptor beta chains listed below, sequenced in a study of persistence of HIV-infected CD4 T cells. These receptors have no known antigen. The libraries were made with immunoSEQ version 4 in survey mode. Libraries were prepared by immunoSEQ multiplex PCR; TCRdb keeps only in-frame clonotypes and omits some of them. The sample has 35,000 or so clones; more than 70% are singletons. Cells were stimulated with overlapping HIV-1 Gag 15-mer peptides. Sorted nonresponding memory CD4+ T cells were CD40L-negative, CD69-negative, CD45RO-high. The starting material was cultured CD4+ T cells from PBMCs, obtained from a patient who received antiretroviral therapy. These receptor sequences come from an adult with HIV. The donor label of this sample is uncertain.

This clone was observed a few times. The chain combines TRBV23-1 with TRBJ1-6; 11 positions agree with TRBD1. Being an ORF, TRBV23-1 has a function that is uncertain. V dropped 3 bases and J dropped 1; count of bases not matched to a gene: 14. CDR3 length: 21 residues. CDR3 residues: CASSHNPGQGGFWSYNSPLHF. The DNA for the CDR3 is TGCGCCAGCAGTCACAACCCGGGACAGGGGGGATTTTGGTCCTATAATTCACCCCTCCACTTT.

This chain connects TRBV21-1 to TRBJ2-7; the tabulated D call, TRBD1, remains unverified against the DNA. TRBV21-1 is listed as a pseudogene. The CDR3 consists of 13 residues. CDR3 amino acids: CASSKGWWHEQYF. CDR3 sequence (DNA): TGTGCCAGCAGCAAAGGGTGGTGGCACGAGCAGTACTTC.

The chain recombines TRBV28 with TRBJ2-3; 12 bases are a match to TRBD2. The germline V gene has CDR1 MDHEN and CDR2 SYDVKM. CDR3 length: 16 residues. V was pared by 6 bases and J by 2 bases, with 6 bases of the junction left unmatched. DNA of the CDR3: TGTGCCAGCAGAGCCACTAGCGGGGGGTACACAGATACGCAGTATTTT. Residues: CASRATSGGYTDTQYF.

V usage is TRBV6-4 and J usage is TRBJ2-6; D unclear. CDR1 is MRHNA, CDR2 SNTAGT, per germline. V lost 6 bases to trimming and J lost 2 bases, with 5 bases between them. The CDR3 contains 13 residues. The CDR3 protein is CASRNPGANVLTF. The CDR3 bases are TGTGCCAGCAGAAACCCTGGGGCCAACGTCCTGACTTTC.

The chain has TRBV19 and TRBJ1-3, with unresolved D. The ends were cut back, 4 bases at V and 0 bases at J, with 7 bases in the middle. Germline assignment: CDR1 LNHDA and CDR2 SQIVND (reference sequence). CDR3 size: 14 residues. CDR3 protein: CASSTGYSGNTIYF. The CDR3 nucleotides are TGTGCCAGTAGTACGGGATACTCTGGAAACACCATATATTTT.

This clone is a singleton in its sample. The chain combines TRBV28 with TRBJ2-3; D call uncertain. Per the germline V gene, CDR1 is MDHEN and CDR2 is SYDVKM. This CDR3 has 14 amino acids. Trimming left V 5 bases short and J 8 bases short, with 17 bases between. The CDR3 spells CASSPASPVLTQYF. The CDR3 region has the DNA TGTGCCAGCAGTCCCGCCTCACCGGTTCTTACGCAGTATTTT.

The chain combines TRBV10-3 with TRBJ2-7; D remains unclear. The CDR3 length is 14 residues. The V end lost 3 bases, the J end lost 4 bases, and 13 bases lay between the germline ends. The germline V gene has CDR1 ENHRY and CDR2 SYGVKD. CDR3 loop: CAISERRVTYEQYF. CDR3 bases: TGTGCCATCAGTGAAAGAAGGGTAACTTACGAGCAGTACTTC.

The chain is built from TRBV28 and TRBJ1-2, with TRBD1 identical over 8 bases. The CDR3 totals 16 residues. CDR1 is MDHEN, CDR2 SYDVKM, per germline. The V gene end was trimmed by 6 bases and the J gene end by 5 bases; junction bases not matched to a gene: 14. This chain's CDR3 is CASSSGGFTTRYGYTF. In nucleotides, the CDR3 is TGTGCCAGCAGCTCAGGGGGCTTCACTACCCGATATGGCTACACCTTC.

This sequence joins TRBV3-1 (or the pseudogene TRBV3-2) and TRBJ2-7, with 11 bases aligning to TRBD2. CDR3 length equals 13 residues. With V trimmed by 8 bases and J by 3 bases, 3 bases remained unmatched. The germline CDR1 and CDR2 sequences are LGHDT and YNNKEL (reference sequence). DNA of the CDR3: TGTGCCAGCCGCGGGACTAGCGGCTACGAGCAGTACTTC. Translated: CASRGTSGYEQYF.

This clone appeared a single time. This chain connects TRBV5-1 to TRBJ2-1; D not certain. The V gene lost 0 bases and the J gene lost 5 bases, with 9 bases spanning the gap. The CDR3 contains 14 residues. Germline lookup yields CDR1 SGHRS and CDR2 YFSETQ. CDR3 DNA sequence: TGCGCCAGCAGCTTGGGTCAAAGGAACAATGAGCAGTTCTTC. It specifies CASSLGQRNNEQFF.

This clone came up once. The chain couples TRBV11-3 to TRBJ2-1; 7 positions agree with TRBD2. Germline trimming cut 1 base from V and 2 bases from J; bases unmatched to any gene: 2. The germline V gene encodes CDR1 SGHNT and CDR2 YENEEA. This CDR3 has 15 amino acids. The CDR3 DNA reads as TGTGCCAGCAGCTTAGCGGGGACTACCTACAATGAGCAGTTCTTC. The encoded protein is CASSLAGTTYNEQFF.

The chain recombines TRBV6-1 with TRBJ1-2; 10 nucleotides line up with TRBD1. This CDR3 contains 14 residues. The V and J ends lost 7 bases and 3 bases, in that order; junction bases with no gene match: 5. Germline assignment: CDR1 MNHNS and CDR2 SASEGT. CDR3 bases: TGTGCCAGCAAAGGACAGGGGGAGGACTATGGCTACACCTTC. Its translation: CASKGQGEDYGYTF.

The rearrangement uses TRBV5-3 and TRBJ1-5; D not certain. TRBV5-3 is an open reading frame whose function is uncertain. The V end lost 0 bases, the J end lost 3 bases, and 7 bases lay between the germline ends. The CDR3 covers 14 residues. In DNA, the CDR3 is TGTGCCAGAAGCTTGGACAAGTACAATCAGCCCCAGCATTTT. It yields the protein CARSLDKYNQPQHF.

The J gene is TRBJ2-3, the V gene TRBV19; D ambiguous. The CDR3 loop spans 15 amino acids. V lost 1 base to trimming and J lost 5 bases, with 13 bases between them. Germline V gene lookup returns CDR1 LNHDA and CDR2 SQIVND (reference sequence). The CDR3 DNA is TGTGCCAGTAGTATAGCAACGGGTTCGAAAGATACGCAGTATTTT. Its protein product is CASSIATGSKDTQYF.

The chain combines TRBV3-1 (or the pseudogene TRBV3-2) with TRBJ2-1; the D is unclear. This CDR3 contains 16 residues. V was shortened by 6 bases and J by 4 bases, with 19 bases between the two germline ends. Germline-derived CDR1 and CDR2 are LGHDT and YNNKEL (reference sequence). CDR3 in DNA: TGTGCCAGCAGTGACGGTGGTCCAAATCAGTACAATGAGCAGTTCTTC. This sequence encodes CASSDGGPNQYNEQFF.